This T cell receptor (beta chain) was identified during a study of blood T cell repertoires in COVID-19. Study-level background: Specimens from acute and convalescent COVID-19 originated in the United States, Italy and Spain. In each case, the material was cDNA or gDNA derived from T cells, B-cell-depleted T cells, or PBMCs.

Under the authors' procedure: Reference gene primers were amplified, and this amplification served to estimate nucleated cell counts. TCRdb keeps only in-frame clones here, not all; method: immunoSEQ multiplex PCR. The DNA gave D and trimming, while V, J and clone size come from that table. The table lists about 80,000 clones, 82% of them singletons. V was clipped by 1 base and J by 3 bases; unmatched bases: 7. The germline V gene encodes CDR1 SGHAT and CDR2 FQNNGV. The CDR3 spans 16 residues. This chain links TRBV11-2 with TRBJ2-5; 8 nucleotides line up with TRBD2. The receptor was isolated from a human donor in a cohort sampled during active COVID-19. The sample consisted of peripheral blood. CDR3 DNA sequence: TGTGCCAGCAGCTTAGTGGGTACTAGCGGTAAAGAGACCCAGTACTTC. The encoded protein is CASSLVGTSGKETQYF. The full variable domain, with the rest looked up from reference TRBV11-2 and TRBJ2-5, is EAGVAQSPRYKIIEKRQSVAFWCNPISGHATLYWYQQILGQGPKLLIQFQNNGVVDDSQLPKDRFSAERLKGVDSTLKIQPAKLEDSAVYLCASSLVGTSGKETQYFGPGTRLLVL.